This T cell receptor beta chain emerged from a study of blood T cell repertoires in COVID-19. Original handling: Nucleated cell counts were estimated from reference gene primer amplification. Profiled with immunoSEQ multiplex PCR; TCRdb holds only in-frame clones, not every one. V and J calls and clone size are as listed in that table; D and trimming were resolved from the DNA. The sample lists about 190,000 clones, approximately 90% occurring once. Germline V gene lookup returns CDR1 MDHEN and CDR2 SYDVKM. The CDR3 covers 15 residues. With 2 bases removed from V and 9 bases from J, the gap between germline ends came to 17 bases.

This chain uses TRBV28 with TRBJ1-5, with D unresolved. The sequencing sample was made of peripheral blood. This sequence was found in a man aged 30-40 years with acute or convalescent COVID-19. CDR3 in DNA: TGTGCCAGCAGTTTACCCCCCTCTTCGGTTTGGCCCCAGCATTTT. It is translated as CASSLPPSSVWPQHF.